The TCR beta chain under discussion was sequenced for a study of control samples from healthy donors and cancer patients. Some clones are missing from TCRdb's copy, which holds only in-frame ones; the method was immunoSEQ multiplex PCR. There are 150,000 to 180,000 clones in the sample; 85% to 95% occur only once, and about 5.6% lies in the top ten. V lost 6 bases and J 11 bases, leaving 16 bases between the germline ends. Per germline, CDR1 MNHEY and CDR2 SVGAGI. This CDR3 region has 12 residues. The sample was blood. This clonotype originated in a man aged 40-49 years in good health. This sequence joins TRBV6-5 and TRBJ1-1, with D uncertain. CDR3 bases: TGTGCCAGCAGAAACCCGTCCGGTAAGGCTTTCTTT. It specifies CASRNPSGKAFF.